This record looks at one T cell receptor (beta chain) sequence and its context. The antigen is not known. This sample was included in a study of response to subunit inactivated influenza vaccine. CDR1 is SGHRS, CDR2 YFSETQ, per germline. This CDR3 comprises 13 residues. Trimming pared 4 bases from V and 4 bases from J, leaving 11 bases between. TCRdb re-analysed the RT-PCR reads in MiXCR, keeping a single row per CDR3 protein. The sample yields about 480,000 distinct CDR3 sequences, roughly 9.7% seen once. Regarding the study as a whole: The authors offered the suggestion that each seasonal influenza vaccination recruits few new T cells.

The source is a man in his forties or fifties who received an inactivated influenza vaccine. The chain links TRBV5-1 to TRBJ1-1; D unclear. The sequenced sample was PBMCs from blood, obtained roughly 47 days after vaccination. CDR3 amino acids: CASSQQEGTEAFF. The CDR3 nucleotides read TGCGCCAGCAGCCAGCAGGAGGGCACTGAAGCTTTCTTT.